The 9 T cell receptor beta chains in this list originate from one sample, sequenced in a study of cytotoxic CD8 clonotypes in ibrutinib-treated CLL. The repertoire was sequenced with immunoSEQ multiplex PCR; TCRdb's copy has only in-frame clones and lacks some. This repertoire shows around 77,000 clones, around 82% found once; its top ten account for less than 9%. This material consisted of PBMCs, taken at disease progression, from a patient treated with ibrutinib. These receptors came from a human donor with chronic lymphocytic leukemia.

This sequence joins TRBV19 and TRBJ1-5; TRBD1 is a possible D gene (5 bases). Germline assignment: CDR1 LNHDA and CDR2 SQIVND (reference sequence). CDR3 size: 16 residues. The V end lost 5 bases, the J end lost 0 bases, and 14 bases lay between the germline ends. The CDR3 nucleotides read TGTGCCAGTAGTTCCGAGGCAGGGATTAGCAATCAGCCCCAGCATTTT. It codes for CASSSEAGISNQPQHF.

The CDR3 region is CASSYGGVDTEAFF. The CDR3 DNA sequence: TGTGCCAGCAGTTACGGGGGGGTCGACACTGAAGCTTTCTTT. The chain uses TRBV6-5 and TRBJ1-1; D may be TRBD1 (5 bases). V dropped 2 bases and J dropped 3 bases, with 10 bases sitting between them. This CDR3 has 14 residues. Germline V lookup: CDR1 MNHEY, CDR2 SVGAGI.

The chain joins TRBV9 to TRBJ2-7, with TRBD1 matching 7 bases. The junction had 4 bases not matched to a gene; V was cut back by 4 bases and J by 3 bases. Per the germline V gene, CDR1 is SGDLS and CDR2 is YYNGEE. This CDR3 has 13 amino acids. The CDR3 protein is CASSPGQVYEQYF. For the CDR3, the DNA is TGTGCCAGCAGCCCCGGACAGGTCTACGAGCAGTACTTC. The whole variable domain, remainder taken from reference TRBV9 and TRBJ2-7, is DSGVTQTPKHLITATGQRVTLRCSPRSGDLSVYWYQQSLDQGLQFLIQYYNGEERAKGNILERFSAQQFPDLHSELNLSSLELGDSALYFCASSPGQVYEQYFGPGTRLTVT.

This chain links TRBV19 with TRBJ1-6; D perhaps matches TRBD1 (5 bases). The CDR3 spans 16 residues. V lost 0 bases, J lost 0 bases, and 6 bases lay in between. The germline CDR1 and CDR2 sequences are LNHDA and SQIVND (reference sequence). DNA for the CDR3: TGTGCCAGTAGTATAGAGAGGGGCTCCTATAATTCACCCCTCCACTTT. Its protein is CASSIERGSYNSPLHF.

The CDR3 bases are TGTGCTAGTGGTTTTAGGGACAGGGCTTGGGAGACCCAGTACTTC. Its protein product is CASGFRDRAWETQYF. The rearrangement joins TRBV12-5 to TRBJ2-5; 9 nucleotides align to TRBD1. This CDR3 contains 15 residues. The germline V gene has CDR1 LGHNT and CDR2 FRNRAP. With 3 bases clipped from V and 5 bases from J, the junction kept 7 bases outside the gene matches.

This clone was detected a few times. This CDR3 reads CSVLTGNTDTQYF. For the CDR3, the DNA is TGCAGCGTCTTGACGGGAAACACAGATACGCAGTATTTT. The V call is TRBV29-1, the J call TRBJ2-3, with a tentative D call TRBD2 (5 bases). Between the trimmed V and J ends, which lost 6 bases and 2 bases, there was a span of 12 bases. This CDR3 spans 13 amino acids. Germline-derived CDR1 and CDR2 are SQVTM and ANQGSEA.

This clone has just a few counts. J is TRBJ1-1 and V is TRBV27, with D uncertain. Germline V gene sequence: CDR1 MNHEY, CDR2 SMNVEV (reference sequence). The CDR3 extends over 13 amino acids. Trimming shortened V by 9 bases and J by 5 bases, and 16 bases separated the two germline ends. The CDR3 DNA sequence: TGTGCCAGTAGGGTTCCGGCGGGAACTGAAGCTTTCTTT. It yields the protein CASRVPAGTEAFF.

On this clone itself: The sample contains more than one DNA sequence encoding this CDR3. V and J are TRBV27 and TRBJ2-7, with 7 nucleotides matching TRBD2. J was trimmed by 4 bases and V by 3 bases; bases with no gene match: 0. The V gene's germline CDR1 is MNHEY and CDR2 SMNVEV (reference sequence). The CDR3 runs to 12 residues. The CDR3 reads CASSLGGYEQYF. The CDR3 coding sequence is TGTGCCAGCAGTTTGGGGGGGTACGAGCAGTACTTC.

This clone was detected a few times. The chain joins TRBV27 to TRBJ1-5, with TRBD1 as a possible D gene (6 bases). This CDR3 has 15 amino acids. Trimming left V 6 bases short and J 2 bases short, with 14 bases between. Germline lookup yields CDR1 MNHEY and CDR2 SMNVEV (reference sequence). CDR3 bases: TGTGCCAGCAGCCGCGGCAGGGGTGGCAATCAGCCCCAGCATTTT. It encodes CASSRGRGGNQPQHF.